The next 30 T cell receptor beta chains were all read from a single sample in a study of blood T cell repertoires in COVID-19. Assay: immunoSEQ multiplex PCR; the TCRdb copy retains only in-frame clones and omits some. Counted here are around 280,000 clones, 90% occurring once; the ten biggest clones make up approximately 1.5%. The sample comprised PBMCs or T cells enriched from blood (not recorded which). The receptors come from a woman aged 18 to 35 with acute COVID-19.

The chain links TRBV18 to TRBJ1-1, with D possibly TRBD1 on 6 matching bases. The CDR3 loop spans 15 amino acids. CDR1 is KGHSH and CDR2 is LQKENI in the germline V gene. The V and J ends lost 4 bases and 5 bases respectively, with 17 bases between them. In DNA form, the CDR3 reads TGTGCCAGCTCACTAATAGACAGGCCCGGGACTGAAGCTTTCTTT. It codes for CASSLIDRPGTEAFF.

This clone showed up just once. This chain links TRBV18 with TRBJ2-7; TRBD1 might be the D (6 bases). V was trimmed by 6 bases and J by 0 bases, leaving 15 bases between them. The CDR3 runs to 15 residues. The V gene's germline CDR1 is KGHSH and CDR2 LQKENI. The CDR3 spells CASSSQGDSSYEQYF. CDR3 sequence (DNA): TGTGCCAGCTCCTCACAGGGCGATAGCTCCTACGAGCAGTACTTC.

The gene calls are TRBV7-9 and TRBJ2-1; weak D call: TRBD2 (5 bases). Trimming took off 9 bases at V and 6 bases at J, with 18 bases between the two ends. CDR3 size: 14 residues. The V gene's germline CDR1 is SEHNR and CDR2 FQNEAQ (reference sequence). The CDR3, as DNA: TGTGCCAGTAAGCCGCGGGCCGTTATCAATGAGCAGTTCTTC. It encodes CASKPRAVINEQFF.

This chain links TRBV2 with TRBJ2-5; TRBD1 matches at 10 bases. V was pared by 8 bases and J by 6 bases, with 9 bases of the junction left unmatched. CDR3 size: 14 residues. Per the germline V gene, CDR1 is SNHLY and CDR2 is FYNNEI. The CDR3: CASDPGQGLKTQYF. CDR3 coding DNA: TGTGCCAGCGACCCGGGACAGGGGTTGAAGACCCAGTACTTC. Full variable domain (remainder filled in from reference TRBV2 and TRBJ2-5): EPEVTQTPSHQVTQMGQEVILRCVPISNHLYFYWYRQILGQKVEFLVSFYNNEISEKSEIFDDQFSVERPDGSNFTLKIRSTKLEDSAMYFCASDPGQGLKTQYFGPGTRLLVL.

The rearrangement uses TRBV10-2 and TRBJ2-7; TRBD2 agrees at 14 bases. This CDR3 is built from 17 residues. V gave up 6 bases and J gave up 6 bases; unmatched junction bases: 13. In germline, CDR1 is WSHSY, CDR2 SAAADI. Here the CDR3 reads CASRMGLAGVRGIEQYF. In DNA, the CDR3 is TGCGCCAGCAGAATGGGACTAGCGGGAGTCCGGGGAATCGAGCAGTACTTC.

The chain combines TRBV2 with TRBJ2-1, with D uncertain. The V end lost 7 bases, the J end lost 5 bases, and 12 bases lay between the germline ends. CDR1 and CDR2 (germline): SNHLY, FYNNEI. The CDR3 consists of 13 residues. CDR3 DNA sequence: TGTGCCAGCATGTTGAGGAGCCACAATGAGCAGTTCTTC. It yields the protein CASMLRSHNEQFF.

V usage is TRBV4-3 and J usage is TRBJ1-3; the D is unclear. V gave up 0 bases and J gave up 0 bases, with 9 bases separating them. CDR3 length: 16 residues. Germline CDR1 LGHNA, CDR2 YSLEER. The CDR3 region is CASSQDRVDSGNTIYF. The CDR3 bases are TGCGCCAGCAGCCAAGATCGGGTAGACTCTGGAAACACCATATATTTT.

This clone was found once. J is TRBJ1-2 and V is TRBV12-3 or TRBV12-4, with a weak D call TRBD1 (5 bases). Trimming shortened V by 10 bases and J by 4 bases, and 13 bases separated the two germline ends. The length of the CDR3 is 12 residues. The CDR3 nucleotides are TGTGCCATCGGGACTTTCCTCTATGGCTACACCTTC. Its translation is CAIGTFLYGYTF.

This clone appeared once. This chain connects TRBV6-5 to TRBJ2-1; tentatively, D is TRBD2 (6 bases). V shed 2 bases and J shed 7 bases, with 9 bases lying between them. In germline, CDR1 is MNHEY, CDR2 SVGAGI. This CDR3 comprises 13 residues. CDR3 region: CASSYSGPNEQFF. The CDR3 region has the DNA TGTGCCAGCAGTTACAGCGGGCCAAATGAGCAGTTCTTC.

The genes are TRBV27 and TRBJ1-2, with D unresolved. The ends were cut back, 3 bases at V and 7 bases at J, with 12 bases in the middle. CDR1 MNHEY and CDR2 SMNVEV come from the germline V gene (reference sequence). The CDR3 is 13 residues long. Written as DNA, the CDR3 is TGTGCCAGCAGTTTGCTTAAGGGAGGTGGCTACACCTTC. It specifies CASSLLKGGGYTF.

V is TRBV7-8 and J is TRBJ2-1; TRBD2 aligns across 11 bases. The CDR3 runs to 15 residues. CDR1 and CDR2 from the germline V gene are SGHVS and FQNEAQ. V lost 2 bases and J lost 9; bases outside the gene matches: 6. The CDR3: CASSLFSGRAIEQFF. CDR3 in DNA: TGTGCCAGCAGCTTATTTAGCGGGAGGGCGATTGAGCAGTTCTTC.

The chain links TRBV6-1 to TRBJ2-7, with 7 bases that match TRBD1. CDR1 and CDR2 (germline): MNHNS, SASEGT. V lost 5 bases to trimming and J lost 6 bases; unmatched junction nucleotides: 13. The CDR3 contains 15 residues. This CDR3 is CASSSTGSGRREQYF. In DNA form, the CDR3 reads TGTGCCAGCAGTTCGACAGGGTCCGGTAGGCGCGAGCAGTACTTC.

CDR3 in amino acids: CASSRRGGPTDTQYF. CDR3 coding DNA: TGTGCCAGCTCACGCCGGGGGGGGCCCACAGATACGCAGTATTTT. The chain carries TRBV18 and TRBJ2-3, with 8 bases identical to TRBD2. Germline V gene sequence: CDR1 KGHSH, CDR2 LQKENI. V lost 4 bases and J lost 2; bases outside the gene matches: 5. CDR3 length equals 15 residues.

This chain connects TRBV27 to TRBJ2-5, with D unresolved. This CDR3 region has 11 residues. Germline CDR1 is MNHEY and CDR2 is SMNVEV (reference sequence). Trimming pared 5 bases from V and 2 bases from J, leaving 3 bases between. The CDR3 region is CASSTQETQYF. The CDR3 DNA is TGTGCCAGCAGTACACAAGAGACCCAGTACTTC.

The CDR3 DNA is TGTGCCAGCAGCCCACCGGGGTTACCCTACGAGCAGTACTTC. Amino acids: CASSPPGLPYEQYF. This rearrangement joins TRBV13 to TRBJ2-7, with a weak D call TRBD2 (5 bases). V dropped 5 bases and J dropped 2 bases, with 13 bases sitting between them. Germline values: CDR1 PRHDT, CDR2 FYEKMQ (reference sequence). This CDR3 has 14 residues.

Here the CDR3 reads CASSLQGAHEQYF. The CDR3 coding sequence is TGTGCCAGCAGTTTACAGGGGGCCCACGAGCAGTACTTC. V is TRBV27 and J is TRBJ2-7; TRBD1 matches 8 bases. The CDR3 is 13 residues long. The V and J ends lost 2 bases and 5 bases, in that order; junction bases with no gene match: 2. The germline gives CDR1 MNHEY, CDR2 SMNVEV (reference sequence).

This sequence joins TRBV12-3 or TRBV12-4 and TRBJ2-7, with D perhaps matching TRBD1 (5 bases). The ends were cut back, 5 bases at V and 6 bases at J, with 11 bases in the middle. The CDR3 sequence is 12 residues long. The CDR3 DNA is TGTGCCAGCAGTCAAGGGGTGGGCGAGCAGTACTTC. It is translated as CASSQGVGEQYF.

The rearrangement uses TRBV7-2 and TRBJ2-7, with D maybe TRBD1 (5 bases). Germline V gives CDR1 SGHTA, CDR2 FQGNSA. This CDR3 comprises 13 residues. With 1 base removed from V and 3 bases from J, the gap between germline ends came to 7 bases. CDR3 DNA: TGTGCCAGCAGCTTAGAGGGGATCTACGAGCAGTACTTC. This codes for CASSLEGIYEQYF.

CDR3 sequence reads: CASSYRTGDTEAFF. The CDR3 DNA is TGTGCCAGCAGTTACAGGACAGGGGACACTGAAGCTTTCTTT. This rearrangement joins TRBV6-5 to TRBJ1-1; 9 bases are shared with TRBD1. Trimming cost V 2 bases and J 3 bases; bases outside gene matches: 1. CDR3 size: 14 residues. Germline CDR1 MNHEY, CDR2 SVGAGI.

The chain carries TRBV4-2 and TRBJ2-1; 9 nucleotides agree with TRBD2. V trimming: 1 base; J trimming: 9 bases; junction bases outside the gene matches: 10. The CDR3 runs 16 residues. Per germline, CDR1 LGHNA and CDR2 YNFKEQ. This CDR3 reads CASSQGTVAGVGEQFF. The CDR3, as DNA: TGTGCCAGCAGCCAAGGTACGGTAGCGGGAGTCGGTGAGCAGTTCTTC.

This CDR3 is CATSDRWGGEQFF. The CDR3 coding sequence is TGTGCCACCAGTGATCGGTGGGGCGGTGAGCAGTTCTTC. V gene TRBV24-1 combines with J gene TRBJ2-1, with D perhaps TRBD1 (5 bases). CDR3 size: 13 residues. V was trimmed by 3 bases and J by 9 bases, leaving 11 bases between them. The germline CDR1 and CDR2 sequences are KGHDR and SFDVKD.

The chain is built from TRBV19 and TRBJ1-5, with 7 bases aligning to TRBD1. Germline CDR1 reads LNHDA; CDR2 reads SQIVND (reference sequence). The CDR3 runs 14 residues. Trimming at V came to 5 bases and at J to 6 bases, leaving 7 bases not matched to a gene. Here the CDR3 reads CASSRDRAGQPQHF. The CDR3 DNA is TGTGCCAGTAGTCGAGACAGGGCGGGTCAGCCCCAGCATTTT.

The chain combines TRBV6-5 with TRBJ1-2; 10 nucleotides align to TRBD1. This CDR3 has 15 amino acids. The germline gives CDR1 MNHEY, CDR2 SVGAGI. The junction had 13 bases not matched to a gene; V was cut back by 7 bases and J by 8 bases. Here the CDR3 DNA reads TGTGCCAGCACCCGCCTTGGGACAGGGGCTTACGGCTACACCTTC. It is translated as CASTRLGTGAYGYTF.

The V gene is TRBV7-2, the J gene TRBJ2-7, with D maybe TRBD2 (6 bases). The CDR3 loop spans 15 amino acids. V lost 6 bases, J lost 4 bases, and 19 bases lay in between. CDR1 is SGHTA and CDR2 is FQGNSA in the germline V gene. The CDR3 DNA is TGTGCCAGCAGTCCCCTTCCCCGGGGGACGTACGAGCAGTACTTC. Translation gives CASSPLPRGTYEQYF.

The chain employs TRBV5-1 and TRBJ2-7; weak D call: TRBD2 (5 bases). Trimming shortened V by 0 bases and J by 2 bases, and 9 bases separated the two germline ends. The CDR3 covers 14 residues. The germline V gene encodes CDR1 SGHRS and CDR2 YFSETQ. The CDR3 spells CASSLDRLPYEQYF. The CDR3 DNA reads TGCGCCAGCAGCTTGGACAGACTACCCTACGAGCAGTACTTC. Looking up the rest from reference TRBV5-1 and TRBJ2-7 gives the full variable domain: KAGVTQTPRYLIKTRGQQVTLSCSPISGHRSVSWYQQTPGQGLQFLFEYFSETQRNKGNFPGRFSGRQFSNSRSEMNVSTLELGDSALYLCASSLDRLPYEQYFGPGTRLTVT.

This chain's CDR3 is CAISEGQGALSYEQYF. CDR3 in DNA: TGTGCCATCAGTGAGGGACAGGGGGCCCTCTCCTACGAGCAGTACTTC. The chain uses TRBV10-3 and TRBJ2-7; TRBD1 aligns across 11 bases. The CDR3 is 16 residues long. The junction had 3 bases not matched to a gene; V was cut back by 2 bases and J by 0 bases. From germline, CDR1 is ENHRY and CDR2 SYGVKD.

CDR3 residues: CASSFSRGLSGELFF. DNA for the CDR3: TGTGCCAGCAGCTTTTCTAGGGGGCTCTCCGGGGAGCTGTTTTTT. The rearrangement links TRBV5-6 to TRBJ2-2; 7 nucleotides line up with TRBD1. The V gene's germline CDR1 is SGHDT and CDR2 YYEEEE. This CDR3 is 15 amino acids long. The V and J ends lost 2 bases and 6 bases, in that order; junction bases with no gene match: 7.

The chain couples TRBV7-2 to TRBJ1-2; D gene ambiguous. Germline assignment: CDR1 SGHTA and CDR2 FQGNSA. The CDR3 length is 14 residues. Trimming took off 0 bases at V and 4 bases at J, with 9 bases between the two ends. The DNA for the CDR3 is TGTGCCAGCAGCTTAGCGGGCCAAGTCTATGGCTACACCTTC. Its protein product is CASSLAGQVYGYTF.

This sequence joins TRBV19 and TRBJ2-7; possibly TRBD1 for D (5 bases). The V gene's germline CDR1 is LNHDA and CDR2 SQIVND (reference sequence). With 3 bases removed from V and 4 bases from J, the gap between germline ends came to 13 bases. The CDR3 totals 14 residues. The CDR3 DNA sequence: TGTGCCAGTAGTATTTTGGCAGGGCGGTACGAGCAGTACTTC. Translating it yields CASSILAGRYEQYF.

The chain uses TRBV29-1 and TRBJ2-1, with 9 bases that match TRBD2. The germline V gene encodes CDR1 SQVTM and CDR2 ANQGSEA. The V and J ends lost 7 bases and 2 bases, in that order; junction bases with no gene match: 6. This CDR3 is built from 14 residues. The CDR3, as DNA: TGCAGCGCGACGGGACTAGCACCCTACAATGAGCAGTTCTTC. It encodes CSATGLAPYNEQFF.